The 18 T cell receptor beta chains below all came from one sample that was sequenced in a study of cytomegalovirus exposure and HLA in healthy donors. The PCR was carried out with 60 Vbeta primers and 13 Jbeta primers. The table came from immunoSEQ multiplex PCR; TCRdb's copy has only in-frame clones and leaves some out. Among 100,000 to 150,000 clones listed, roughly 62% were seen once. The sample was PBMCs. The receptors originated from a man aged 30-40 years in good health and CMV-seropositive.

The chain recombines TRBV29-1 with TRBJ2-5, with D possibly being TRBD1 (5 bases). Germline V gene lookup returns CDR1 SQVTM and CDR2 ANQGSEA. Trimming removed 3 bases from V and 9 bases from J, with 11 bases in between. This CDR3 is built from 11 residues. The CDR3 DNA is TGCAGCGTTGACAGCCCCAGGGCCCAGTACTTC. The encoded protein is CSVDSPRAQYF.

The gene calls are TRBV27 and TRBJ2-7, with D possibly being TRBD2 (6 bases). This CDR3 is built from 15 residues. V gave up 4 bases and J gave up 0 bases, with 13 bases separating them. Germline loops: CDR1 MNHEY, CDR2 SMNVEV (reference sequence). CDR3 sequence (DNA): TGTGCCAGCAGTTCTGGCGGGACCTACTCCTACGAGCAGTACTTC. It translates to CASSSGGTYSYEQYF.

This clone was seen a handful of times. The V gene is TRBV7-2, the J gene TRBJ1-1; TRBD1 might be the D (5 bases). V gave up 5 bases and J gave up 7 bases, with 11 bases separating them. Looked up from germline, CDR1 is SGHTA and CDR2 is FQGNSA. The CDR3 totals 12 residues. The DNA for the CDR3 is TGTGCCAGCAGCCCCCAGGGATATGAAGCTTTCTTT. It translates to CASSPQGYEAFF.

V usage is TRBV6-6 and J usage is TRBJ1-3, with TRBD1 as a possible D gene (6 bases). CDR3 length equals 16 residues. The germline V and J ends were trimmed by 7 bases and 2 bases, with 18 bases remaining between them. CDR1 is MNHNY, CDR2 SVGAGI, per germline (reference sequence). The CDR3 DNA reads as TGTGCCAGCACTCCTTCGGGGGGCCAGCCTGGAAACACCATATATTTT. Translating gives CASTPSGGQPGNTIYF.

The V gene is TRBV28, the J gene TRBJ1-2; 11 bases map to TRBD1. Germline V CDR1 and CDR2: MDHEN, SYDVKM. CDR3 size: 15 residues. V lost 6 bases and J lost 3; bases outside the gene matches: 6. In DNA, the CDR3 is TGTGCCAGCAGCTTAGGACAGGGGGCATACTATGGCTACACCTTC. The encoded protein is CASSLGQGAYYGYTF.

The genes are TRBV28 and TRBJ2-5; D is unclear. V gave up 10 bases and J gave up 5 bases, with 23 bases separating them. Germline values: CDR1 MDHEN, CDR2 SYDVKM. The CDR3 consists of 15 residues. The CDR3 reads CAIRWAGGFHETQYF. The CDR3 nucleotides read TGTGCCATTCGGTGGGCCGGTGGGTTCCATGAGACCCAGTACTTC. The full variable domain, completed using reference TRBV28 and TRBJ2-5, is DVKVTQSSRYLVKRTGEKVFLECVQDMDHENMFWYRQDPGLGLRLIYFSYDVKMKEKGDIPEGYSVSREKKERFSLILESASTNQTSMYLCAIRWAGGFHETQYFGPGTRLLVL.

V gene TRBV7-2 combines with J gene TRBJ2-7, with 9 bases lining up with TRBD1. Per the germline V gene, CDR1 is SGHTA and CDR2 is FQGNSA. This CDR3 spans 14 amino acids. V shed 4 bases, J shed 1 base, and the junction held 2 bases outside the gene matches. CDR3 DNA sequence: TGTGCCAGCAGCTGGGGACAGGGTTCCTACGAGCAGTACTTC. Protein product: CASSWGQGSYEQYF. Complete variable domain (other parts from reference TRBV7-2 and TRBJ2-7): GAGVSQSPSNKVTEKGKDVELRCDPISGHTALYWYRQSLGQGLEFLIYFQGNSAPDKSGLPSDRFSAERTGGSVSTLTIQRTQQEDSAVYLCASSWGQGSYEQYFGPGTRLTVT.

The V and J genes are TRBV4-3 and TRBJ2-7, with D possibly matching TRBD2 (5 bases). Trimming pared 0 bases from V and 9 bases from J, leaving 24 bases between. Germline CDR1 LGHNA, CDR2 YSLEER. This CDR3 has 17 residues. In DNA, the CDR3 is TGCGCCAGCAGCCAAGATCGTTCCGGACCCCAGGAGGTTAGGCAGTACTTC. It translates to CASSQDRSGPQEVRQYF.

This chain joins TRBV29-1 and TRBJ2-7; possibly TRBD2 for D (5 bases). V lost 4 bases, J lost 4 bases, and 14 bases lay in between. CDR1 and CDR2 from the germline V gene are SQVTM and ANQGSEA. The CDR3 extends over 13 amino acids. The CDR3 loop is CSVGSGILYEQYF. In DNA form, the CDR3 reads TGCAGCGTTGGATCGGGGATCTTGTACGAGCAGTACTTC.

The chain combines TRBV5-1 with TRBJ2-5; 11 bases agree with TRBD2. The germline gives CDR1 SGHRS, CDR2 YFSETQ. The CDR3 is 16 amino acids. Trimming took 4 bases from V and 5 from J; bases not matched to a gene: 10. Written as DNA, the CDR3 is TGCGCCAGCAGCCCAATAGCGGGAGGGCCTGGTGAGACCCAGTACTTC. Encoded protein: CASSPIAGGPGETQYF.

The rearrangement joins TRBV2 to TRBJ2-7; TRBD1 might be the D (6 bases). The CDR3 is 14 amino acids. Germline CDR1 is SNHLY and CDR2 is FYNNEI. Between the trimmed V and J ends, which lost 6 bases and 2 bases, there was a span of 14 bases. CDR3 sequence reads: CASRDNRDTYEQYF. For the CDR3, the DNA is TGTGCCAGCAGGGACAATCGGGACACCTACGAGCAGTACTTC.

The rearrangement links TRBV5-1 to TRBJ1-1; possibly TRBD1 for D (5 bases). The V end was cut by 3 bases, the J end by 1 base, with 10 bases between. CDR3 length equals 14 residues. Looked up from germline, CDR1 is SGHRS and CDR2 is YFSETQ. The CDR3 loop reads CASSSWGANTEAFF. As DNA, the CDR3 is TGCGCCAGCAGCTCGTGGGGCGCGAACACTGAAGCTTTCTTT. The complete variable domain, with remaining parts taken from reference TRBV5-1 and TRBJ1-1, reads KAGVTQTPRYLIKTRGQQVTLSCSPISGHRSVSWYQQTPGQGLQFLFEYFSETQRNKGNFPGRFSGRQFSNSRSEMNVSTLELGDSALYLCASSSWGANTEAFFGQGTRLTVV.

As regards this clone: Germline is not matched at one junction end, which may reflect a read error. V usage is TRBV27 and J usage is TRBJ2-7; perhaps TRBD2 as D (6 bases). Germline CDR1 is MNHEY and CDR2 is SMNVEV (reference sequence). The CDR3 runs to 15 residues. CDR3 sequence (DNA): TGTGCCAGCAGTATTCGACTAGGGGTTTCCTACGCGCAGTACTTC. Translation gives CASSIRLGVSYAQYF.

The chain combines TRBV2 with TRBJ1-1, with 11 bases fitting TRBD1. Germline CDR1 and CDR2: SNHLY and FYNNEI. J was trimmed by 1 base and V by 4 bases; bases with no gene match: 8. The CDR3 covers 17 residues. The CDR3 nucleotides are TGTGCCAGCAGTGGGGGACAGGGGGATTTCAGGAACACTGAAGCTTTCTTT. This encodes CASSGGQGDFRNTEAFF.

This chain connects TRBV5-1 to TRBJ2-7; 7 bases match TRBD1. Germline CDR1 reads SGHRS; CDR2 reads YFSETQ. V was pared by 4 bases and J by 4 bases, with 11 bases of the junction left unmatched. The CDR3 loop spans 15 amino acids. The CDR3 bases are TGCGCCAGCAGCATGTACGGGACAGCCGAATACGAGCAGTACTTC. Translation gives CASSMYGTAEYEQYF.

This chain joins TRBV28 and TRBJ2-7; 10 bases match TRBD2. Germline V gives CDR1 MDHEN, CDR2 SYDVKM. J lost 2 bases, V lost 8 bases, and 6 bases had no gene match. The length of the CDR3 is 14 residues. CDR3 sequence reads: CASGTTSGTYEQYF. DNA of the CDR3: TGTGCCAGCGGGACAACTAGCGGGACCTACGAGCAGTACTTC.

The rearrangement links TRBV5-1 to TRBJ2-5; perhaps TRBD2 as D (6 bases). The J call may be in error: the DNA end matches TRBJ2-7 better. The CDR3 extends over 14 amino acids. CDR1 is SGHRS, CDR2 YFSETQ, per germline. The CDR3 is CASSFGGVPYEQYF. The CDR3, as DNA: TGCGCCAGCAGCTTCGGGGGAGTCCCCTACGAGCAGTACTTC.

The chain joins TRBV7-9 to TRBJ1-3; no clear D gene. Germline CDR1 and CDR2: SEHNR and FQNEAQ (reference sequence). The CDR3 sequence is 17 residues long. V was shortened by 5 bases and J by 6 bases, with 23 bases between the two germline ends. The CDR3, as DNA: TGTGCCAGCAGCAAGGGCGATTTGGGAGATTCCGAAAACACCATATATTTT. Translation: CASSKGDLGDSENTIYF.